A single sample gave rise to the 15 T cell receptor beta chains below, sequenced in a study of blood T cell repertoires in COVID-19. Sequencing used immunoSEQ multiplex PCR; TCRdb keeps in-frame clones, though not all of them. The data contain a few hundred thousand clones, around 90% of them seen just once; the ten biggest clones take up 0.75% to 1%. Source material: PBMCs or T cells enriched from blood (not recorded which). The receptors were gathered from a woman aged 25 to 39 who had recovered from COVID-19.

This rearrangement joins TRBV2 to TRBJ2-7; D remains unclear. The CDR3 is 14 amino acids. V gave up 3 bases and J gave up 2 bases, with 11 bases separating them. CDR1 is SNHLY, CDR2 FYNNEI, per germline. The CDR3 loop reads CASSDLTFPYEQYF. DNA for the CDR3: TGTGCCAGCAGTGATTTGACATTTCCCTACGAGCAGTACTTC.

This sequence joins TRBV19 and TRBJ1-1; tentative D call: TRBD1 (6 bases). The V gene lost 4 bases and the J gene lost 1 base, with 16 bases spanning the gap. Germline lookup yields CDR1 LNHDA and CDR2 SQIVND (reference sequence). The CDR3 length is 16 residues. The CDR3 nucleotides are TGTGCCAGTAGTAGGACCCGGACAGCCGAGAACACTGAAGCTTTCTTT. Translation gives CASSRTRTAENTEAFF.

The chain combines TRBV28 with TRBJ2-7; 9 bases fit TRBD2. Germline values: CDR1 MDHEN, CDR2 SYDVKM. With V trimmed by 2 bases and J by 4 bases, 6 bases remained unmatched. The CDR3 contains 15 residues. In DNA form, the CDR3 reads TGTGCCAGCAGTTTAATGGGGACTAGCAGATACGAGCAGTACTTC. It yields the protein CASSLMGTSRYEQYF.

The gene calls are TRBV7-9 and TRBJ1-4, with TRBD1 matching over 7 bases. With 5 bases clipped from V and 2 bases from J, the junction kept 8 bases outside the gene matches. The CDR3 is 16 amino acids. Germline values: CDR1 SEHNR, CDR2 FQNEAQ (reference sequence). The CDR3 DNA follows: TGTGCCAGCAGCCCTATAGACAGGGCCACTAATGAAAAACTGTTTTTT. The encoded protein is CASSPIDRATNEKLFF.

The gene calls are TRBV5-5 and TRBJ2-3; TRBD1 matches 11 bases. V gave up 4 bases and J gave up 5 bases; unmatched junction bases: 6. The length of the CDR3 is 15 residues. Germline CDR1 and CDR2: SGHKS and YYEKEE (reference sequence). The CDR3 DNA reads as TGTGCCAGCAGCCCCTGGGGGACAGGGGGAGATACGCAGTATTTT. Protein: CASSPWGTGGDTQYF.

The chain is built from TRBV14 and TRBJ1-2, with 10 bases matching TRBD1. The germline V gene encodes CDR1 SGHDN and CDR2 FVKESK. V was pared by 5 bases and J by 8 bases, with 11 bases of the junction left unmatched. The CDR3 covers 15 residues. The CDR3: CASSLAGTGARGYTF. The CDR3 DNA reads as TGTGCCAGCAGCTTAGCCGGGACAGGGGCGCGGGGCTACACCTTC.

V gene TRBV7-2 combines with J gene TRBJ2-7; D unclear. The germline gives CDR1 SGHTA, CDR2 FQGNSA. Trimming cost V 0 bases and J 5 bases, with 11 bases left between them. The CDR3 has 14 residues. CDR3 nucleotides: TGTGCCAGCAGCTTAGCATTGGCCCTCCACGAGCAGTACTTC. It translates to CASSLALALHEQYF.

CDR3 loop: CASSLRLAGGRETQYF. CDR3 sequence (DNA): TGTGCCAGCAGTCTAAGATTAGCGGGGGGTAGAGAGACCCAGTACTTC. This chain connects TRBV27 to TRBJ2-5; 10 bases match TRBD2. CDR1 is MNHEY and CDR2 is SMNVEV in the germline V gene (reference sequence). This CDR3 is built from 16 residues. The J segment lost 4 bases and the V segment lost 5 bases, leaving 10 bases of the junction unmatched.

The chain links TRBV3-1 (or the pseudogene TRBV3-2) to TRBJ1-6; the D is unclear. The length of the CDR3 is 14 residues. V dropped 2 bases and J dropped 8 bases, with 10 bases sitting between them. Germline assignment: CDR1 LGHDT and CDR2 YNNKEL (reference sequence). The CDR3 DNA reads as TGTGCCAGCAGCCAACGAGACGGGGATTCACCCCTCCACTTT. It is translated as CASSQRDGDSPLHF.

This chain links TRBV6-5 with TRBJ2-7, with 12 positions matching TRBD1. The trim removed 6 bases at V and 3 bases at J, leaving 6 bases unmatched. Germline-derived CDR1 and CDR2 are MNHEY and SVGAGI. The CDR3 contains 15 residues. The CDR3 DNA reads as TGTGCCAGCAGACTTGGGACAGGGGGCTACTACGAGCAGTACTTC. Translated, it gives CASRLGTGGYYEQYF.

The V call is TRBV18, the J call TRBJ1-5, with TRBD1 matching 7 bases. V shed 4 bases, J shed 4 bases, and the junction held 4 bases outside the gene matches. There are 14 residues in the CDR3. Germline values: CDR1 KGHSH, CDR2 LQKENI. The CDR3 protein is CASSRGTDNQPQHF. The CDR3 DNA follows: TGTGCCAGCTCACGAGGGACAGATAATCAGCCCCAGCATTTT.

CDR3: CATMVRPGGAEAFF. CDR3 in DNA: TGTGCCACCATGGTGCGGCCAGGGGGCGCTGAAGCTTTCTTT. The chain combines TRBV10-3 with TRBJ1-1; 8 positions match TRBD1. The CDR3 sequence is 14 residues long. V lost 10 bases, J lost 6 bases, and 13 bases stayed unmatched. Germline V gene sequence: CDR1 ENHRY, CDR2 SYGVKD.

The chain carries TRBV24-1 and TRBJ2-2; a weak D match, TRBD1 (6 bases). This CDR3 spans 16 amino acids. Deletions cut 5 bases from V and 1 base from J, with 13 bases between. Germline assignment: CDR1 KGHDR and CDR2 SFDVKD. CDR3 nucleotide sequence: TGTGCCACCAGTGTTTCCCCAGGGGTGAACACCGGGGAGCTGTTTTTT. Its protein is CATSVSPGVNTGELFF.

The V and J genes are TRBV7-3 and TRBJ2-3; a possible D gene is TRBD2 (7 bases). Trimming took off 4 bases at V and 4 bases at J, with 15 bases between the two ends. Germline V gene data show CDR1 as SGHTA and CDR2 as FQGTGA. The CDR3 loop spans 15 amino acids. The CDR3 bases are TGTGCCAGCAGCTATGGGGGCGGGAGTGCAGATACGCAGTATTTT. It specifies CASSYGGGSADTQYF.

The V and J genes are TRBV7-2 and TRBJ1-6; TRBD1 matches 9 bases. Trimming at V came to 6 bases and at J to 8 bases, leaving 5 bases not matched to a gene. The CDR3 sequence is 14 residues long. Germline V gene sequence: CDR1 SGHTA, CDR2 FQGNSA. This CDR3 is CASSRQGGDSPLHF. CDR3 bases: TGTGCCAGCAGTCGACAGGGGGGGGATTCACCCCTCCACTTT.